This is a list of T cell receptor beta chains from one sample in a study of shared clonotypes between healthy human individuals. The table came from immunoSEQ multiplex PCR; TCRdb's copy has only in-frame clones and leaves some out. The table records under 2.5 million clones, 85% to 95% of them present only once. The sample comprised naive CD4+ T cells from PBMCs. The receptor set was obtained from a man aged 18 to 30 in good health. Some clones in this sample may be carry-over from other donors' samples. The CDR3 runs from the conserved cysteine through the conserved F or W. The order of the fields is CDR3 length, J gene, V gene, clone size, D gene, CDR3 DNA, CDR3 protein. D genes are given only for firm matches. Expanded clones get a size class; other rows say once, few or many, or leave the size out.

>15|TRBJ2-2|TRBV5-1|.|TRBD1
TGCGCCAGCAGCACTGGACAGGGTACCACCGGGGAGCTGTTTTTT
CASSTGQGTTGELFF
>15|TRBJ2-7|TRBV19|.|TRBD1
TGTGCCAGTAGTCTAACAGGGGGCGCCTCCTACGAGCAGTACTTC
CASSLTGGASYEQYF
>13|TRBJ1-2|TRBV6-1|.|TRBD1
TGTGCCAGCATTATCCGGGACAGGGACGGCTACACCTTC
CASIIRDRDGYTF
>16|TRBJ2-7|TRBV5-4|.|TRBD1
TGTGCCAGCAGCCCTGGGATAGGACAGGGGGCCCACGAGCAGTACTTC
CASSPGIGQGAHEQYF
>16|TRBJ2-1|TRBV4-3|.|TRBD1
TGCGCCAGCAGCCAGGAAGGGACAGGACTCTACAATGAGCAGTTCTTC
CASSQEGTGLYNEQFF
>14|TRBJ2-1|TRBV7-8|once|.
TGTGCCAGCAGCTTAGAACCCACGAGGAATGAGCAGTTCTTC
CASSLEPTRNEQFF
>15|TRBJ1-5|TRBV19|.|.
TGTGCCAGTAGTAAGGGAGCGAGTGGGCATCAGCCCCAGCATTTT
CASSKGASGHQPQHF
>18|TRBJ2-3|TRBV18|.|.
TGTGCCAGCTCACCACTGGCCCCACTCCTCGTATCAGCAGATACGCAGTATTTT
CASSPLAPLLVSADTQYF
>16|TRBJ2-1|TRBV7-9|.|TRBD1
TGTGCCAGCAGCTCTCCGGGACAGGGGGCTGTTGATGAGCAGTTCTTC
CASSSPGQGAVDEQFF
>13|TRBJ1-2|TRBV6-6|.|.
TGTGCCAGCACCGACAGGCTTAGCTATGGCTACACCTTC
CASTDRLSYGYTF
>15|TRBJ2-1|TRBV18|.|TRBD1
TGTGCCAGCTCACCCGGACAGGGTTCCCACAATGAGCAGTTCTTC
CASSPGQGSHNEQFF